The source of this TCR beta chain is a study of identical twins. The study's findings and limits: Insertion counts were lower in abundant cord blood beta clonotypes, a trend that memory repertoires did not show.

J gave up 6 bases and V 1 base, and 6 bases lay outside the gene matches. The CDR3 is made up of 15 amino acids. Germline V gives CDR1 SGHDT, CDR2 YYEEEE. TCRdb re-called the 5' RACE reads through MiXCR, storing one row per CDR3 protein. The sample shows approximately 700,000 distinct CDR3 sequences, over 15% of them seen only once. As regards this clonotype: The target antigen is unknown.

The sample also formed part of further work on T cells expressing NK-cell markers. That source notes: Seropositivity for HCMV was found in seven of the eight sequenced donors, with one seronegative. The dominant NKG2C+ clonotypes represented about 1.0-8% of CD8+ T cells in more than five donors.

The sequenced material came from PBMCs. The rearrangement links TRBV5-6 to TRBJ1-4, with 7 bases lining up with TRBD1. This receptor was taken from a woman aged 18 to 35 in good health. DNA for the CDR3: TGTGCCAGCAGCTTGTTGCAGGGGACAGATGAAAAACTGTTTTTT. Amino acid sequence: CASSLLQGTDEKLFF.